The 12 T cell receptor beta chains in this list originate from one sample, sequenced in a study of sequential checkpoint blockade in melanoma. Clones were sequenced by immunoSEQ multiplex PCR, and TCRdb holds only the in-frame ones, with some missing. Among 31,000 or so clones listed, 75% to 90% were seen once. Treatment reported: randomized to nivolumab then ipilimumab (arm A) or the reverse (arm B). The specimen comprised CD8+ T cells sorted from blood (inferred from file names), sampled from a patient given nivolumab and ipilimumab in sequence. The receptors were sampled from a human donor with melanoma.

The chain employs TRBV27 and TRBJ2-3; D perhaps matches TRBD1 (6 bases). Germline values: CDR1 MNHEY, CDR2 SMNVEV (reference sequence). V shed 1 base and J shed 5 bases, with 7 bases lying between them. This CDR3 contains 13 residues. The chain's CDR3 is CASSLLQGDTQYF. CDR3 nucleotides: TGTGCCAGCAGTTTATTACAGGGAGATACGCAGTATTTT.

The chain employs TRBV27 and TRBJ1-2; D not certain. This CDR3 has 15 amino acids. Trimming took 2 bases from V and 4 from J, leaving 14 bases between them. Germline-derived CDR1 and CDR2 are MNHEY and SMNVEV (reference sequence). CDR3 sequence (DNA): TGTGCCAGCAGTTTACTGTCCGGGTTGGGCTATGGCTACACCTTC. Translating gives CASSLLSGLGYGYTF.

The rearrangement joins TRBV7-9 to TRBJ2-1; 9 nucleotides line up with TRBD1. The junction had 3 bases not matched to a gene; V was cut back by 6 bases and J by 6 bases. The germline V gene has CDR1 SEHNR and CDR2 FQNEAQ (reference sequence). The CDR3 totals 13 residues. CDR3 nucleotides: TGTGCCAGCAGACAGGGGGCGGGCAATGAGCAGTTCTTC. Protein sequence: CASRQGAGNEQFF.

The rearrangement uses TRBV14 and TRBJ2-5, with TRBD1 identical over 8 bases. The assigned J gene may be wrong: the sequence end matches TRBJ2-7 better. The CDR3 runs 15 residues. Germline CDR1 reads SGHDN; CDR2 reads FVKESK. The CDR3 DNA reads TGTGCCAGCAGCTCAAGATGGGACAGGCCCTACGAGCAGTACTTC. The encoded protein is CASSSRWDRPYEQYF.

The chain recombines TRBV25-1 with TRBJ1-2; TRBD1 matches at 9 bases. With V trimmed by 4 bases and J by 4 bases, 13 bases remained unmatched. CDR3 length: 17 residues. Per germline, CDR1 MGHDK and CDR2 SYGVNS. CDR3 protein: CASSARGGTGHLYGYTF. The CDR3 DNA sequence: TGTGCCAGCAGTGCCCGAGGGGGGACAGGGCACCTCTATGGCTACACCTTC.

The V and J genes are TRBV10-3 and TRBJ1-1; D uncertain. This CDR3 has 12 residues. Germline values: CDR1 ENHRY, CDR2 SYGVKD. Trimming removed 2 bases from V and 7 bases from J, with 8 bases in between. The CDR3 is CAISEGESEAFF. In DNA form, the CDR3 reads TGTGCCATCAGTGAGGGGGAGAGTGAAGCTTTCTTT.

The chain uses TRBV25-1 and TRBJ2-3, with D hard to call. The CDR3 is 15 residues long. V was trimmed by 3 bases and J by 5 bases, leaving 15 bases between them. Per the germline V gene, CDR1 is MGHDK and CDR2 is SYGVNS. This CDR3 reads CASSDALVYVDTQYF. In nucleotides, the CDR3 is TGTGCCAGCAGTGACGCTTTAGTGTATGTAGATACGCAGTATTTT.

This rearrangement joins TRBV7-6 to TRBJ2-3, with 7 bases aligning to TRBD1. Germline assignment: CDR1 SGHVS and CDR2 FNYEAQ. The CDR3 totals 17 residues. Trimming removed 1 base from V and 2 bases from J; junction bases left unmatched: 9. CDR3 DNA sequence: TGTGCCAGCAGCTTAGATACGGGACAGAAGCTCACAGATACGCAGTATTTT. This sequence encodes CASSLDTGQKLTDTQYF.

J is TRBJ1-6 and V is TRBV30, with D possibly being TRBD1 (6 bases). Deletions cut 3 bases from V and 10 bases from J, with 19 bases between. CDR3 length: 15 amino acids. Per the germline V gene, CDR1 is GTSNPN and CDR2 is SVGIG (reference sequence). The CDR3 loop reads CAWSIIRAGESPLHF. DNA of the CDR3: TGTGCCTGGAGCATAATAAGGGCAGGGGAATCACCCCTCCACTTT.

The CDR3 nucleotides are TGTGCCAGCAGTTTAAGGCGGTCCTACGAGCAGTACTTC. The encoded protein is CASSLRRSYEQYF. The genes are TRBV27 and TRBJ2-7, with D unclear. The CDR3 length is 13 residues. V lost 2 bases, J lost 1 base, and 6 bases lay in between. CDR1 is MNHEY and CDR2 is SMNVEV in the germline V gene (reference sequence).

CDR3 region: CASSPRDSFPYEQYF. The DNA of the CDR3 is TGTGCCAGCAGTCCCCGGGACAGCTTCCCCTACGAGCAGTACTTC. V usage is TRBV27 and J usage is TRBJ2-7; 7 bases line up with TRBD1. Germline assignment: CDR1 MNHEY and CDR2 SMNVEV (reference sequence). This CDR3 has 15 amino acids. Trimming removed 5 bases from V and 2 bases from J; junction bases left unmatched: 9.

The chain joins TRBV10-3 to TRBJ1-1, with D possibly being TRBD1 (5 bases). Germline-derived CDR1 and CDR2 are ENHRY and SYGVKD. V shed 0 bases and J shed 1 base, with 6 bases lying between them. This CDR3 has 14 amino acids. CDR3 loop: CAISESTENTEAFF. The CDR3 DNA sequence: TGTGCCATCAGTGAGTCGACAGAGAACACTGAAGCTTTCTTT.